This T cell receptor beta chain is drawn from a study of T-cell reconstitution after alpha-beta-depleted transplantation in children. Findings and limits, study-wide: Newly produced T cells mostly provided counts and TCRbeta diversity after one year, as hyperexpanded clones declined. Two months or so post-transplant, alpha-beta T cells reportedly derived from several hundred expanded graft clones.

On this clonotype itself: Its antigen remains unknown.

Molecular barcoding with unique molecular identifiers was used for the TCRbeta library. A single record per CDR3 protein comes from TCRdb applying MiXCR to the PCR reads. The top ten clones hold around 4.5% of a sample with about 870,000 distinct CDR3 sequences, under 20% of them seen once. The CDR3 runs 15 residues. Looked up from germline, CDR1 is SGHRS and CDR2 is YFSETQ. Trimming left V 4 bases short and J 1 base short, with 14 bases between. The clonotype was recovered from a male patient between 10 and 17 years old who had a stem cell transplant for acute lymphoblastic leukemia, so the T cells may come from the graft donor. The rearrangement joins TRBV5-1 to TRBJ2-5; possibly TRBD1 for D (5 bases). Sample: PBMCs, mostly from graft donor cells, taken 360 days after TCRalphabeta/CD19-depleted stem cell transplant. The CDR3 DNA reads as TGCGCCAGCAGCCCTGTCGGCAGGGCCCAAGAGACCCAGTACTTC. Translation gives CASSPVGRAQETQYF.